The entry that follows covers one T cell receptor (beta chain) sequence. The antigen this receptor binds is unknown. One base away there is no much larger clone; base qualities are not given. These data are taken from a study of OX40 agonist ivuxolimab in advanced cancers. About the study as a whole: The costimulatory receptor OX40 (CD134) was targeted by ivuxolimab, a fully human IgG2 agonistic monoclonal antibody. Intravenous ivuxolimab was administered to patients every 2 weeks at six dose levels: 0.01, 0.1, 0.3, 1.5, 3 and 10 mg/kg. Of the 52 patients in dose escalation, some 20 had hepatocellular carcinoma, around 15 had melanoma, 9 had renal cell carcinoma and 9 had head and neck cancer. A male proportion of 82.7% and a mean age of approximately 61 years, ranging from about 23 to 79, were recorded for the dose-escalation cohort. Prior anti-PD-1, anti-PD-L1 or anti-CTLA-4 therapy was permitted, and checkpoint inhibitors had been received by around 40% of dose-escalation patients. Partial responses were achieved by three dose-escalation patients, of whom one had hepatocellular carcinoma and two had cutaneous melanoma. The purpose of peripheral TCRbeta sequencing was to test whether ivuxolimab changed TCR sequence diversity and led to clonal T-cell expansion. The paper describes the monotherapy dose-escalation part (N of about 47 patients) of the phase I trial of ivuxolimab. On the study overall, not on this receptor specifically: Low levels of normalized T-cell clonal expansion were also shown by some nonresponding patients. The antigen specificity of the clonally expanded peripheral T cells was not determined. On average, CD8+ T cells showed more expanded clones than CD4+ T cells after ivuxolimab. Partial responders in the 0.1-3.0 mg/kg groups had among the lowest normalized peripheral clonal expansion, especially among CD8+ T cells. At doses of 0.1 to 3.0 mg/kg, clonal expansion of both CD4+ and CD8+ T cells in blood was seen between baseline and week 6.

To sequence the TCRbeta CDR3 region, genomic DNA was isolated from the sorted cells. The immunoSEQ Assay was used to sequence the TCRbeta CDR3 regions. TCRdb took this table from immuneACCESS and kept in-frame rearrangements with V and J called. Such tables lack part of the clones; where checked against another copy, unresolved V genes explain under half of the gap, and the rest is unexplained. For this sample there are approximately 70,000 clones; roughly 88% appear just once. 0.86% of the sample comes from the top ten. Patients with a history of autoimmune disease or receiving systemic immunosuppression were excluded from the trial. Peripheral blood for TCR sequencing was collected from all dose cohorts at baseline, on cycle 4 day 1, and on cycle 7 day 1. The samples were drawn from a first-in-human, open-label, multicenter phase I dose-escalation trial of ivuxolimab. Adults with locally advanced or metastatic head and neck squamous cell, hepatocellular, melanoma or renal cell carcinoma were enrolled in the trial. Before TCR sequencing, CD4+ T cells and CD8+ T cells were sorted from peripheral blood as separate populations.

The source is an adult with an advanced solid tumor such as melanoma, head and neck, liver or kidney cancer. This specimen consisted of CD4+ or CD8+ T cells sorted from blood, obtained in a trial of the OX40 agonist ivuxolimab.

The CDR3 sequence is CASSSPGLYYEQYF. Read as DNA, the sequence is TGTGCCAGCAGCTCCCCCGGGTTATACTACGAGCAGTACTTC. Recombination joined TRBV2 with TRBJ2-7, with the D gene too uncertain to name. The V end loses 6 bases and the J end loses 3 bases, and a stretch of 15 bases separates them. The CDR3 covers 14 residues, taking in both the cysteine and the phenylalanine. Only the CDR3 portion is preserved as DNA: 42 bases, with reading frame beginning at the first base. For CDR1 and CDR2, the germline V gene lists SNHLY and FYNNEI.